This T cell receptor (beta chain) was sequenced in a study of vaccination and CD4 T cells after COVID-19. In the study overall: Post-COVID samples had a sampling time that fell a median around 93 days after diagnosis (range 35 to 161). Study-wide points: Apart from involving relatively few convalescent patients, the work omitted early post-infection timepoints. Spike mono-reactivity held for 304 of 307 vaccine-specific clones in convalescent patients. Post-vaccination reactive clonotypes (median approximately 38) did not differ significantly from post-infection (under 22).

V gave up 5 bases and J gave up 2 bases; unmatched junction bases: 6. The CDR3 is 14 amino acids. Germline V gene lookup returns CDR1 DFQATT and CDR2 SNEGSKA (reference sequence). Concerning this clonotype: Antigen unknown.

Once obtained from cultured CD4+ T cells, the DNA was sequenced using the Oncomine TCR Beta short-read assay. In TCRdb, the PCR reads were re-called with MiXCR into one record per CDR3 protein. The sample has around 14,000 distinct CDR3 sequences; approximately 48% are singletons. Treatment denoted: roughly 10-day PBMC culture with coronavirus spike peptide pools or control peptides (ViraFEST assay). The chain has TRBV20-1 and TRBJ1-3, with 7 bases aligning to TRBD1. This TCR came from a human donor who had recovered from COVID-19. The sequenced sample consisted of CD4+ T cells from blood, cultured in vitro. CDR3 residues: CSAAQGKTGNTIYF. The DNA for the CDR3 is TGCAGTGCTGCACAGGGGAAAACTGGAAACACCATATATTTT.